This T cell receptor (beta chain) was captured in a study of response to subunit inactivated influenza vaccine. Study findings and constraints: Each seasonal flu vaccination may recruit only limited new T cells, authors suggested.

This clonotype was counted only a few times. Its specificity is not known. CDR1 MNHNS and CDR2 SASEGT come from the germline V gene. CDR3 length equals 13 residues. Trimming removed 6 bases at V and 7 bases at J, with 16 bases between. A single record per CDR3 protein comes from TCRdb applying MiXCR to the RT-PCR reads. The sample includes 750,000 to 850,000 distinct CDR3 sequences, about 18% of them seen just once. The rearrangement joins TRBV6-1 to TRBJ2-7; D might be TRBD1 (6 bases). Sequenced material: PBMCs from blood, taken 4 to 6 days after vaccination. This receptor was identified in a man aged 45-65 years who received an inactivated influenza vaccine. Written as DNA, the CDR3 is TGTGCCAGCAGATTTGACAGGTCGGGTGAGCAGTACTTC. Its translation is CASRFDRSGEQYF.